This TCR beta chain was sequenced during a study of shared clonotypes between healthy human individuals. The study, taken as a whole, reports: Lower generation probabilities were found for non-shared clonotypes than for those shared by all four donors. Four donors had about 5.1% of their naive CD4 clonotypes in common.

Regarding this clone: What it recognizes is unknown.

The study drew its donors from healthy HIV-negative adults without recent acute infections or vaccinations. Researchers divided each subset's genomic DNA evenly across several immunoSEQ plates. Measured with immunoSEQ multiplex PCR; TCRdb has only the in-frame clones, and not every one. The table shows 900,000 to 1,200,000 clones, with around 78% occurring only once. Sequences were obtained from memory CD4+ T cells from PBMCs. Subset reported: CD45RA-negative fraction. The clonotype originates from a man between 18 and 29 years old in good health. Some clones in this sample may be carry-over from other donors' samples.

The CDR3 DNA follows: TGCAGCGTACGACAAGGGGGGAACTATGGCTACACCTTC. Translated: CSVRQGGNYGYTF. J is TRBJ1-2 and V is TRBV29-1; maybe TRBD1 (6 bases). This CDR3 region has 13 residues. V gave up 6 bases and J gave up 2 bases, with 13 bases separating them. Germline CDR1 and CDR2: SQVTM and ANQGSEA.